The 28 T cell receptor beta chains given below trace back to one sample, sequenced in a study of CD8 T cells in ankylosing spondylitis. General study points: Seven to nine highly homologous variants made up a TCR beta motif, and this motif appeared characteristic of ankylosing spondylitis blood.

Their cognate antigens are unknown. TCRdb processed the 5' RACE reads anew with MiXCR; each CDR3 protein has one entry. Among 400,000 or so distinct CDR3 sequences listed, 20% to 30% were seen once. The sequencing input was blood, either unsorted or a sorted T cell fraction (not recorded which). All receptors come from a male donor with ankylosing spondylitis.

The rearrangement uses TRBV20-1 and TRBJ1-1; 8 bases match TRBD1. The CDR3 is 12 residues long. Looked up from germline, CDR1 is DFQATT and CDR2 is SNEGSKA (reference sequence). The ends lost 6 bases at V and 4 bases at J; junction bases unmatched: 4. The CDR3 loop reads CSARGQGTEAFF. CDR3 sequence (DNA): TGCAGTGCCAGGGGGCAGGGCACTGAAGCTTTCTTT.

V usage is TRBV20-1 and J usage is TRBJ2-7; unclear D gene. Germline V gene sequence: CDR1 DFQATT, CDR2 SNEGSKA (reference sequence). CDR3 length equals 13 residues. Trimming stripped 5 bases from V and 2 bases from J, with 13 bases between. The CDR3 DNA follows: TGCAGTGCTTCCCCTTGGCAGCCCTACGAGCAGTACGTC. Translated, it gives CSASPWQPYEQYV.

CDR3 nucleotides: TGTGCCAGCATGATGCGAGACAGGGTTGGCGAGCAGTACGTC. Protein product: CASMMRDRVGEQYV. This chain connects TRBV6-1 to TRBJ2-7; 7 positions agree with TRBD1. This CDR3 region has 14 residues. The J segment lost 6 bases and the V segment lost 7 bases, leaving 12 bases of the junction unmatched. Germline V gene data show CDR1 as MNHNS and CDR2 as SASEGT.

There are many counts of this clonotype. The CDR3 sequence is CASSLRGDSYGYTF. The CDR3 nucleotides read TGTGCCAGCAGCTTGAGGGGTGACAGCTATGGCTACACCTTC. The V call is TRBV11-2, the J call TRBJ1-2; perhaps TRBD1 as D (5 bases). Germline V gives CDR1 SGHAT, CDR2 FQNNGV. The V end was cut by 3 bases, the J end by 4 bases, with 12 bases between. This CDR3 spans 14 amino acids.

The V gene is TRBV5-1, the J gene TRBJ2-3; 9 nucleotides line up with TRBD2. The CDR3 loop spans 15 amino acids. The V gene's germline CDR1 is SGHRS and CDR2 YFSETQ. With V trimmed by 3 bases and J by 2 bases, 4 bases remained unmatched. The CDR3 bases are TGCGCCAGCAGCTCTAGCGGGATGCCCACAGATACGCAGTATTTT. Translating gives CASSSSGMPTDTQYF.

This clonotype occurred a few times. The chain has TRBV5-1 and TRBJ2-2; D gene uncertain. The CDR3 runs 13 residues. Germline loops: CDR1 SGHRS, CDR2 YFSETQ. The V end lost 0 bases, the J end lost 6 bases, and 6 bases lay between the germline ends. CDR3 nucleotides: TGCGCCAGCAGCTTGGATCCCGCCGGGGAGCTGTTTTTT. This encodes CASSLDPAGELFF.

This clonotype was seen only a few times. V and J are TRBV5-1 and TRBJ2-1; D tentatively fits TRBD1 or TRBD2 (5 bases each). CDR3 size: 13 residues. The germline V gene encodes CDR1 SGHRS and CDR2 YFSETQ. Trimming shortened V by 1 base and J by 6 bases, and 8 bases separated the two germline ends. CDR3 bases: TGCGCCAGCAGCTTGCGAGGGACCAATGAGCAGTTCTTC. Translated: CASSLRGTNEQFF.

The chain recombines TRBV20-1 with TRBJ2-5; D remains unclear. CDR3 size: 13 residues. Looked up from germline, CDR1 is DFQATT and CDR2 is SNEGSKA (reference sequence). With 0 bases removed from V and 7 bases from J, the gap between germline ends came to 12 bases. CDR3: CSARDVIASTQYF. CDR3 coding DNA: TGCAGTGCTAGAGACGTGATCGCGTCGACCCAGTACTTC.

The chain is built from TRBV21-1 and TRBJ2-7; TRBD2, the table's D call, was not compared with the DNA. TRBV21-1 is a pseudogene locus. The CDR3 contains 16 residues. The CDR3 sequence: CASSKLTSGRSFEQYF. The DNA for the CDR3 is TGTGCCAGCAGCAAACTTACTAGCGGGAGGTCTTTCGAGCAGTACTTC.

CDR3 in amino acids: CASSPLGIRAGVVDEQFF. DNA of the CDR3: TGTGCCAGCTCACCCTTAGGAATTCGAGCGGGAGTGGTAGATGAGCAGTTCTTC. This chain links TRBV18 with TRBJ2-1; 8 bases align to TRBD2. Germline lookup yields CDR1 KGHSH and CDR2 LQKENI. This CDR3 has 18 residues. V dropped 3 bases and J dropped 8; count of bases not matched to a gene: 18.

The rearrangement joins TRBV4-2 to TRBJ2-1; 9 nucleotides line up with TRBD2. Trimming at V came to 3 bases and at J to 8 bases, leaving 8 bases not matched to a gene. Germline CDR1 reads LGHNA; CDR2 reads YNFKEQ. The CDR3 runs 15 residues. The CDR3 DNA sequence: TGTGCCAGCAGCCACCAGCGGGAGGTCTTGGATGAGCAGTTCTTC. It translates to CASSHQREVLDEQFF.

The rearrangement uses TRBV6-2 or TRBV6-3 and TRBJ2-2; TRBD2 might be the D (6 bases). The V gene's germline CDR1 is MNHEY and CDR2 SVGEGT. Trimming left V 4 bases short and J 5 bases short, with 17 bases between. The length of the CDR3 is 16 residues. The CDR3 here is CASSSGLIGGTGELFF. The DNA for the CDR3 is TGTGCCAGCAGTTCGGGACTGATCGGGGGTACCGGGGAGCTGTTTTTT.

The V call is TRBV24-1, the J call TRBJ2-3, with TRBD2 matching 11 bases. The CDR3 has 17 residues. CDR1 is KGHDR and CDR2 is SFDVKD in the germline V gene. Losses at the gene ends were 4 bases for V and 2 bases for J; bases not matched to a gene: 7. CDR3 loop: CATSEHLAGGPTDTQYF. As DNA, the CDR3 is TGTGCCACCAGTGAGCACCTAGCGGGAGGTCCCACAGATACGCAGTATTTT.

This clonotype has just a few counts. The rearrangement links TRBV5-1 to TRBJ1-1; 8 positions agree with TRBD1. CDR1 SGHRS and CDR2 YFSETQ come from the germline V gene. This CDR3 is built from 14 residues. V trimming: 4 bases; J trimming: 4 bases; junction bases outside the gene matches: 6. CDR3 region: CASSLQGEGTEAFF. DNA of the CDR3: TGCGCCAGCAGCCTACAGGGGGAAGGCACTGAAGCTTTCTTT.

V usage is TRBV29-1 and J usage is TRBJ2-7; the match to TRBD1 covers 8 bases. Trimming cost V 2 bases and J 3 bases; bases outside gene matches: 6. The V gene's germline CDR1 is SQVTM and CDR2 ANQGSEA. The CDR3 spans 14 residues. DNA of the CDR3: TGCAGCGTTGAACGTTACGGACAGGGCTACGAGCAGTACGTC. Protein sequence: CSVERYGQGYEQYV.

This clonotype appeared a single time. The chain links TRBV20-1 to TRBJ1-2, with 11 bases identical to TRBD1. CDR3 length: 14 amino acids. Germline-derived CDR1 and CDR2 are DFQATT and SNEGSKA (reference sequence). Unmatched junction bases numbered 5, after V lost 4 bases and J lost 4 bases. The CDR3 coding sequence is TGCAGTGCTATAGGACAGGGGGCGGGCTATGGCTACACCTTC. Its protein product is CSAIGQGAGYGYTF.

The chain has TRBV5-6 and TRBJ1-5; 11 nucleotides agree with TRBD1. The CDR3 runs to 16 residues. The V segment lost 4 bases and the J segment 5 bases; nucleotides outside the gene matches: 8. The germline CDR1 and CDR2 sequences are SGHDT and YYEEEE. In nucleotides, the CDR3 is TGTGCCAGCAGCAGGGGACAGGGGGTTCTGGATCAGCCCCAGCATTTT. It yields the protein CASSRGQGVLDQPQHF.

The chain is built from TRBV20-1 and TRBJ1-6; a possible D gene is TRBD1 (5 bases). Germline V lookup: CDR1 DFQATT, CDR2 SNEGSKA (reference sequence). The CDR3 is 13 amino acids. V was cut by 7 bases and J by 8 bases, with 15 bases left in between. CDR3 residues: CSVKGRAHSPLHF. The CDR3 region has the DNA TGCAGTGTAAAGGGCAGGGCTCATTCACCCCTCCACTTT.

This clonotype was seen a handful of times. The rearrangement joins TRBV20-1 to TRBJ2-1, with D unresolved. Germline lookup yields CDR1 DFQATT and CDR2 SNEGSKA (reference sequence). Trimming took off 0 bases at V and 0 bases at J, with 12 bases between the two ends. The CDR3 runs to 16 residues. The CDR3: CSARDRVHTSYNEQFF. The CDR3 DNA is TGCAGTGCTAGAGATCGGGTCCACACCTCCTACAATGAGCAGTTCTTC.

This clonotype appeared a few times. The chain has TRBV20-1 and TRBJ1-5; D gene uncertain. Trimming cost V 2 bases and J 3 bases, with 14 bases left between them. The CDR3 spans 15 residues. Germline CDR1 and CDR2: DFQATT and SNEGSKA (reference sequence). CDR3 residues: CSARPPGRVNQPQHF. The CDR3 bases are TGCAGTGCTAGACCCCCTGGGAGGGTCAATCAGCCCCAGCATTTT.

This sequence joins TRBV20-1 and TRBJ2-1; D may be TRBD1 or TRBD2 (5 bases each). Per the germline V gene, CDR1 is DFQATT and CDR2 is SNEGSKA (reference sequence). This CDR3 is 16 amino acids long. Trimming removed 0 bases from V and 7 bases from J, with 19 bases in between. The CDR3 nucleotides are TGCAGTGCTAGAGATCGGACGAGGGGCTACCTGAATGAGCAGTTCTTC. Its translation: CSARDRTRGYLNEQFF.

V gene TRBV3-1 combines with J gene TRBJ1-2; the D is unclear. CDR3 length equals 13 residues. V lost 2 bases to trimming and J lost 7 bases, with 11 bases between them. The germline CDR1 and CDR2 sequences are LGHDT and YNNKEL (reference sequence). The CDR3 spells CASSQRPSVGYTF. The CDR3 region has the DNA TGTGCCAGCAGCCAACGACCGAGCGTTGGCTACACCTTC.

The rearrangement joins TRBV5-1 to TRBJ1-6; TRBD1 might be the D (6 bases). V was cut by 5 bases and J by 8 bases, with 14 bases left in between. CDR3 length: 14 amino acids. The germline V gene has CDR1 SGHRS and CDR2 YFSETQ. In nucleotides, the CDR3 is TGCGCCAGCAGGAAGGACAGCCCAGATTCACCCCTCCACTTT. It specifies CASRKDSPDSPLHF.

This clonotype was recorded a few times. V is TRBV6-5 and J is TRBJ2-1, with 9 bases fitting TRBD2. Germline V gene lookup returns CDR1 MNHEY and CDR2 SVGAGI. J lost 5 bases, V lost 2 bases, and 4 bases had no gene match. The CDR3 spans 15 residues. CDR3 in DNA: TGTGCCAGCAGTTACGGGCTAGCGGGGAACAATGAGCAGTTCTTC. This translates into CASSYGLAGNNEQFF.

This clonotype showed up just a few times. This sequence joins TRBV4-1 and TRBJ2-5, with 13 bases that match TRBD2. CDR3 length equals 18 residues. Germline V CDR1 and CDR2: MGHRA, YSYEKL. The V and J ends lost 1 base and 5 bases, in that order; junction bases with no gene match: 10. In nucleotides, the CDR3 is TGCGCCAGCAGCCAAGGGTATACTAGCGGGAGGGCCCAGGAGACCCAGTACTTC. It is translated as CASSQGYTSGRAQETQYF.

The V and J genes are TRBV6-1 and TRBJ1-5, with 12 bases that match TRBD1. From germline, CDR1 is MNHNS and CDR2 SASEGT. J was trimmed by 6 bases and V by 7 bases; bases with no gene match: 7. The CDR3 contains 15 residues. The CDR3 protein is CASKGGQGAGQPQHF. The CDR3 nucleotides are TGTGCCAGCAAGGGGGGACAGGGGGCGGGTCAGCCCCAGCATTTT.

The chain combines TRBV27 with TRBJ1-2, with TRBD1 identical over 9 bases. V was clipped by 1 base and J by 8 bases; unmatched bases: 5. Germline lookup yields CDR1 MNHEY and CDR2 SMNVEV (reference sequence). This CDR3 comprises 14 residues. CDR3 sequence: CASSLLAGTGGYTF. CDR3 DNA sequence: TGTGCCAGCAGTTTATTAGCCGGGACAGGGGGCTACACCTTC.

V usage is TRBV20-1 and J usage is TRBJ2-3, with 8 bases matching TRBD2. The V segment lost 6 bases and the J segment 6 bases; nucleotides outside the gene matches: 11. Germline CDR1 DFQATT, CDR2 SNEGSKA (reference sequence). This CDR3 has 14 residues. The CDR3 nucleotides read TGCAGTGCCCAAGGCCCCCCGGGGGGGGATACGCAGTATTTT. This encodes CSAQGPPGGDTQYF.